The 20 T cell receptor beta chains presented below share a single source sample, sequenced in a study of blood T cells in healthy people across ages. A second PCR, run for about 6 to 11 cycles, used a sample-barcoded 5' primer plus a J-beta primer mix. One entry per CDR3 protein, called by TCRdb with MiXCR from the 5' RACE reads. The sample includes about 640,000 distinct CDR3 sequences, less than 45% of them seen just once. Sample: blood. All receptors derive from a man at least 80 years old in good health.

V and J are TRBV20-1 and TRBJ2-2; the match to TRBD1 covers 9 bases. There are 13 residues in the CDR3. The V gene end was trimmed by 6 bases and the J gene end by 7 bases; junction bases not matched to a gene: 6. Germline CDR1 is DFQATT and CDR2 is SNEGSKA (reference sequence). The CDR3 reads CSAEGQGIGELFF. The CDR3 DNA sequence: TGCAGTGCAGAGGGACAGGGAATCGGGGAGCTGTTTTTT.

The rearrangement uses TRBV6-6 and TRBJ2-1; D might be TRBD1 (6 bases). The CDR3 runs 16 residues. Germline loops: CDR1 MNHNY, CDR2 SVGAGI (reference sequence). Trimming shortened V by 0 bases and J by 7 bases, and 16 bases separated the two germline ends. The CDR3 coding sequence is TGTGCCAGCAGTTACTCGGCACAGGGCCTGGGGAATGAGCAGTTCTTC. Translated: CASSYSAQGLGNEQFF.

In its sample, this clonotype was seen a few times. The chain joins TRBV7-2 to TRBJ2-5; 10 bases line up with TRBD2. The germline CDR1 and CDR2 sequences are SGHTA and FQGNSA. V trimming: 1 base; J trimming: 2 bases; junction bases outside the gene matches: 4. The CDR3 is 16 residues long. The CDR3: CASSLVAGGKQETQYF. The CDR3 DNA is TGTGCCAGCAGCTTAGTAGCGGGGGGCAAGCAAGAGACCCAGTACTTC.

The CDR3 spells CAGTLASGVTYEQYF. For the CDR3, the DNA is TGTGCCGGCACCCTTGCTAGCGGGGTTACCTACGAGCAGTACTTC. The chain links TRBV5-5 to TRBJ2-5, with 9 positions matching TRBD2. The end of the DNA is better explained by TRBJ2-7, so the J call may be wrong. This CDR3 is 15 amino acids long. The V gene's germline CDR1 is SGHKS and CDR2 YYEKEE (reference sequence).

The chain uses TRBV5-6 and TRBJ2-7; the D is unclear. The end of the DNA aligns better with TRBJ2-5, so the J call may be wrong. Per germline, CDR1 SGHDT and CDR2 YYEEEE. The CDR3 has 13 residues. The CDR3 DNA reads TGTGCCAGCAGCAGGATATCTACGGAGACCCAGTACTTC. This codes for CASSRISTETQYF.

In the case of this clonotype: This CDR3 is missing its conserved last phenylalanine or tryptophan, likely due to a read error. The chain recombines TRBV7-2 with TRBJ1-4; D may be TRBD1 (5 bases). The ends were cut back, 1 base at V and 1 base at J, with 19 bases in the middle. The CDR3 length is 19 residues. The germline V gene has CDR1 SGHTA and CDR2 FQGNSA. CDR3 residues: CASSLDWSGGIGTNEKLFL. DNA of the CDR3: TGTGCCAGCAGCTTAGACTGGAGCGGGGGTATTGGAACTAATGAAAAACTGTTTTTA.

This clonotype was recorded a few times. The V and J genes are TRBV4-2 and TRBJ1-6, with unresolved D. The CDR3 is 15 amino acids. Germline CDR1 reads LGHNA; CDR2 reads YNFKEQ. Trimming stripped 0 bases from V and 8 bases from J, with 11 bases between. CDR3 region: CASSQEVVRDSPLHF. CDR3 DNA sequence: TGTGCCAGCAGCCAAGAGGTAGTAAGGGATTCACCCCTCCACTTT.

The chain uses TRBV4-3 and TRBJ2-3, with 7 positions matching TRBD2. Germline lookup yields CDR1 LGHNA and CDR2 YSLEER. The V and J ends lost 0 bases and 6 bases, in that order; junction bases with no gene match: 12. The CDR3 has 17 amino acids. The CDR3 protein is CASSQDWRGGPADTQYF. The DNA for the CDR3 is TGCGCCAGCAGCCAAGATTGGCGGGGAGGGCCAGCCGATACGCAGTATTTT.

A few counts support this clonotype. The chain couples TRBV2 to TRBJ2-1; 7 bases line up with TRBD1. V trimming: 3 bases; J trimming: 12 bases; junction bases outside the gene matches: 8. From germline, CDR1 is SNHLY and CDR2 FYNNEI. The CDR3 consists of 13 residues. The CDR3 spells CASSEARQGTQFF. In nucleotides, the CDR3 is TGTGCCAGCAGTGAGGCGAGACAGGGCACGCAGTTCTTC.

The rearrangement uses TRBV3-1 and TRBJ2-5, with 10 bases lining up with TRBD2. The J call may be mistaken, given a closer DNA end match to TRBJ2-7. Per germline, CDR1 LGHDT and CDR2 YNNKEL (reference sequence). The CDR3 contains 17 residues. The CDR3 here is CASSQNLGLAVLGEQYF. The CDR3 DNA is TGTGCCAGCAGCCAAAATCTCGGACTAGCGGTTCTCGGCGAGCAGTACTTC.

Only a few counts were recorded for this clonotype. The chain links TRBV20-1 to TRBJ1-1; tentatively, D is TRBD1 (5 bases). Trimming took off 7 bases at V and 0 bases at J, with 15 bases between the two ends. The germline gives CDR1 DFQATT, CDR2 SNEGSKA (reference sequence). The CDR3 totals 14 residues. CDR3 DNA: TGCAGTGTGGGACGGCCTCAGATGAACACTGAAGCTTTCTTT. Its protein is CSVGRPQMNTEAFF.

At least ten counts were recorded for this clonotype. The DNA for the CDR3 is TGTGCCAGCAGTCCCACGCCGGGACTATCGGCCGAGACCCAGTACTTC. Protein: CASSPTPGLSAETQYF. The gene calls are TRBV27 and TRBJ2-5, with TRBD2 matching over 7 bases. The CDR3 loop spans 16 amino acids. Germline V gene lookup returns CDR1 MNHEY and CDR2 SMNVEV (reference sequence). The J segment lost 5 bases and the V segment lost 5 bases, leaving 14 bases of the junction unmatched.

V gene TRBV4-1 combines with J gene TRBJ1-2, with 7 bases aligning to TRBD1. The V gene end was trimmed by 4 bases and the J gene end by 8 bases; junction bases not matched to a gene: 13. The CDR3 loop spans 15 amino acids. CDR1 and CDR2 from the germline V gene are MGHRA and YSYEKL. CDR3 DNA: TGCGCCAGCAGCCTACGACAGGGTGAATCCTTGGGCTACACCTTC. As protein: CASSLRQGESLGYTF.

This clonotype turned up a few times. The chain joins TRBV3-1 to TRBJ2-3; perhaps D is TRBD1 or TRBD2 (5 bases each). Trimming cost V 4 bases and J 6 bases, with 14 bases left between them. The CDR3 runs 14 residues. Germline V gives CDR1 LGHDT, CDR2 YNNKEL (reference sequence). The CDR3 is CASSRRDPRDTQYF. As DNA, the CDR3 is TGTGCCAGCAGCCGCCGGGACCCAAGGGATACGCAGTATTTT.

The chain recombines TRBV20-1 with TRBJ2-1; TRBD2 agrees at 10 bases. This CDR3 is 15 amino acids long. J was trimmed by 5 bases and V by 3 bases; bases with no gene match: 7. Per the germline V gene, CDR1 is DFQATT and CDR2 is SNEGSKA (reference sequence). CDR3 region: CSASFLGLANNEQFF. The CDR3 nucleotides are TGCAGTGCTAGTTTTTTGGGACTAGCGAACAATGAGCAGTTCTTC.

The genes are TRBV7-2 and TRBJ1-1; possibly TRBD1 for D (5 bases). With 4 bases removed from V and 1 base from J, the gap between germline ends came to 10 bases. In germline, CDR1 is SGHTA, CDR2 FQGNSA. The CDR3 totals 14 residues. The CDR3 DNA follows: TGTGCCAGCAGCTCGGGACTATCGAACACTGAAGCTTTCTTT. Its translation: CASSSGLSNTEAFF.

The chain uses TRBV7-8 and TRBJ2-3; perhaps TRBD2 as D (5 bases). Deletions cut 3 bases from V and 1 base from J, with 8 bases between. The germline V gene has CDR1 SGHVS and CDR2 FQNEAQ. The CDR3 runs to 14 residues. The CDR3 DNA sequence: TGTGCCAGCAGCTTGGAGGAGGGCACAGATACGCAGTATTTT. Amino acids: CASSLEEGTDTQYF. The full variable domain, rest sourced from reference TRBV7-8 and TRBJ2-3, is GAGVSQSPRYKVAKRGQDVALRCDPISGHVSLFWYQQALGQGPEFLTYFQNEAQLDKSGLPSDRFFAERPEGSVSTLKIQRTQQEDSAVYLCASSLEEGTDTQYFGPGTRLTVL.

This chain connects TRBV12-3 or TRBV12-4 to TRBJ2-4; D may match TRBD1 or TRBD2 (6 bases each). The DNA end favors TRBJ2-7, so the J call may be wrong. This CDR3 contains 14 residues. Written as DNA, the CDR3 is TGTGCCAGCAGTTTTTCGACGGGGGCAGCCGAGCAGTACTTC. This codes for CASSFSTGAAEQYF.

The chain uses TRBV20-1 and TRBJ2-5; D call uncertain. CDR3 length equals 15 residues. Between the trimmed V and J ends, which lost 2 bases and 0 bases, there was a span of 13 bases. Germline V gene lookup returns CDR1 DFQATT and CDR2 SNEGSKA (reference sequence). The CDR3, as DNA: TGCAGTGCTAGACCGGACCAATATAACCAAGAGACCCAGTACTTC. Protein: CSARPDQYNQETQYF.

This chain uses TRBV7-2 with TRBJ1-1; 8 positions match TRBD1. J gave up 2 bases and V 2 bases, and 7 bases lay outside the gene matches. The CDR3 has 16 amino acids. Germline V gives CDR1 SGHTA, CDR2 FQGNSA. Written as DNA, the CDR3 is TGTGCCAGCAGCTTATGGACAGGGAGAGGCAACACTGAAGCTTTCTTT. Its protein is CASSLWTGRGNTEAFF.